These 20 T cell receptor beta chains were sequenced from one sample in a study of control samples from healthy donors and cancer patients. Method: immunoSEQ multiplex PCR; TCRdb's copy keeps in-frame clones and lacks some. Among about 61,000 clones listed, 90% were seen once. What was sequenced was PBMCs. The receptors derive from a man in his sixties with colorectal cancer.

The J gene is TRBJ1-4, the V gene TRBV6-5; TRBD1 is a possible D gene (6 bases). With 6 bases removed from V and 0 bases from J, the gap between germline ends came to 11 bases. This CDR3 has 15 residues. CDR1 and CDR2 from the germline V gene are MNHEY and SVGAGI. CDR3 region: CASSPGGATNEKLFF. The CDR3 bases are TGTGCCAGCAGCCCCGGGGGCGCAACTAATGAAAAACTGTTTTTT.

The chain uses TRBV7-9 and TRBJ2-5, with D unresolved. Per germline, CDR1 SEHNR and CDR2 FQNEAQ (reference sequence). V was clipped by 1 base and J by 0 bases, with 6 bases between them. This CDR3 is 14 amino acids long. The CDR3 is CASSLVMNQETQYF. The DNA for the CDR3 is TGTGCCAGCAGCTTAGTTATGAACCAAGAGACCCAGTACTTC.

The chain has TRBV3-1 (or the pseudogene TRBV3-2) and TRBJ2-6, with D perhaps being TRBD1 or TRBD2 (5 bases each). CDR3 length: 18 residues. Trimming shortened V by 6 bases and J by 1 base, and 19 bases separated the two germline ends. The V gene's germline CDR1 is LGHDT and CDR2 YNNKEL (reference sequence). For the CDR3, the DNA is TGTGCCAGCAGGTATTCGGGACGGCGGTTGTCTGGGGCCAACGTCCTGACTTTC. It translates to CASRYSGRRLSGANVLTF.

The chain has TRBV5-1 and TRBJ1-2, with 7 bases matching TRBD1. There are 12 residues in the CDR3. The germline V gene has CDR1 SGHRS and CDR2 YFSETQ. With V trimmed by 5 bases and J by 8 bases, 6 bases remained unmatched. Written as DNA, the CDR3 is TGCGCCAGCAGTCGTGACAGGGACGGCTACACCTTC. Amino acids: CASSRDRDGYTF.

The chain carries TRBV3-1 (or the pseudogene TRBV3-2) and TRBJ1-1; no firm D call. The CDR3 is 16 amino acids. The germline V gene encodes CDR1 LGHDT and CDR2 YNNKEL (reference sequence). V lost 0 bases and J 11 bases, leaving 22 bases between the germline ends. This CDR3 is CASSQESDGCTLAAFF. In DNA form, the CDR3 reads TGTGCCAGCAGCCAAGAGTCGGACGGCTGTACCTTGGCCGCTTTCTTT.

The chain is built from TRBV18 and TRBJ1-3; 7 bases map to TRBD1. CDR3 length equals 13 residues. The ends lost 6 bases at V and 4 bases at J; junction bases unmatched: 3. Looked up from germline, CDR1 is KGHSH and CDR2 is LQKENI. The CDR3 spells CASSGTVGNTIYF. The CDR3 DNA reads TGTGCCAGCTCCGGGACAGTCGGAAACACCATATATTTT.

The chain employs TRBV7-9 and TRBJ2-1; D is undetermined. Trimming cost V 4 bases and J 7 bases, with 17 bases left between them. The V gene's germline CDR1 is SEHNR and CDR2 FQNEAQ (reference sequence). The CDR3 sequence is 15 residues long. The CDR3 sequence is CASSSPPRSRNEQFF. CDR3 bases: TGTGCCAGCAGCTCTCCTCCACGAAGCCGAAATGAGCAGTTCTTC. The variable domain in full, with the rest retrieved from reference TRBV7-9 and TRBJ2-1, is DTGVSQNPRHKITKRGQNVTFRCDPISEHNRLYWYRQTLGQGPEFLTYFQNEAQLEKSRLLSDRFSAERPKGSFSTLEIQRTEQGDSAMYLCASSSPPRSRNEQFFGPGTRLTVL.

This clone has just one count. The V and J genes are TRBV7-9 and TRBJ1-2; D gene unclear. Germline V gives CDR1 SEHNR, CDR2 FQNEAQ (reference sequence). The CDR3 is 15 residues long. Trimming shortened V by 0 bases and J by 0 bases, and 8 bases separated the two germline ends. The CDR3 loop is CASSLARVTNYGYTF. Here the CDR3 DNA reads TGTGCCAGCAGCTTAGCGCGTGTTACTAACTATGGCTACACCTTC.

The rearrangement uses TRBV18 and TRBJ2-7; the D is unclear. Germline CDR1 and CDR2: KGHSH and LQKENI. The length of the CDR3 is 14 residues. The germline V and J ends were trimmed by 2 bases and 2 bases, with 10 bases remaining between them. The CDR3 is CASSPFNGAYEQYF. CDR3 in DNA: TGTGCCAGCTCACCATTTAACGGAGCCTACGAGCAGTACTTC.

The chain has TRBV18 and TRBJ1-1; D is perhaps TRBD1 (5 bases). Germline loops: CDR1 KGHSH, CDR2 LQKENI. CDR3 length: 13 residues. V gave up 1 base and J gave up 8 bases, with 11 bases separating them. The DNA for the CDR3 is TGTGCCAGCTCACCACATACAGGAGCCGAAGCTTTCTTT. Translation gives CASSPHTGAEAFF.

This clone has just one count. This sequence joins TRBV6-2 or TRBV6-3 and TRBJ2-7; D remains unclear. CDR3 size: 12 residues. V was trimmed by 2 bases and J by 0 bases, leaving 2 bases between them. Per the germline V gene, CDR1 is MNHEY and CDR2 is SVGEGT. In DNA, the CDR3 is TGTGCCAGCAGTTACCCCTCCTACGAGCAGTACTTC. Amino acids: CASSYPSYEQYF.

The chain uses TRBV14 and TRBJ2-7, with 7 positions matching TRBD2. Trimming removed 1 base from V and 5 bases from J; junction bases left unmatched: 8. CDR3 length: 15 residues. Germline CDR1 SGHDN, CDR2 FVKESK. The CDR3 sequence is CASSQVYQGRDEQYF. CDR3 bases: TGTGCCAGCAGCCAAGTGTATCAAGGGAGGGACGAGCAGTACTTC.

The chain has TRBV2 and TRBJ2-7; TRBD2 matches at 9 bases. The CDR3 spans 14 residues. Per germline, CDR1 SNHLY and CDR2 FYNNEI. V shed 5 bases and J 4 bases; nucleotides not matched to a gene: 6. CDR3 amino acids: CASSPGLAVYEQYF. CDR3 nucleotides: TGTGCCAGCAGTCCGGGACTAGCAGTGTACGAGCAGTACTTC.

The CDR3 DNA is TGTGCCAGCAGCAGGACTAGCGGGGGTTTCAATGAGCAGTTCTTC. This translates into CASSRTSGGFNEQFF. V is TRBV6-2 or TRBV6-3 and J is TRBJ2-1; 13 nucleotides line up with TRBD2. The CDR3 has 15 amino acids. Germline V CDR1 and CDR2: MNHEY, SVGEGT. The trim removed 6 bases at V and 6 bases at J, leaving 5 bases unmatched.

This chain connects TRBV6-5 to TRBJ2-2, with D unresolved. Germline V gene lookup returns CDR1 MNHEY and CDR2 SVGAGI. The V end was cut by 4 bases, the J end by 5 bases, with 11 bases between. There are 14 residues in the CDR3. The CDR3 sequence: CASSSPVRTGELFF. In DNA form, the CDR3 reads TGTGCCAGCAGTTCCCCGGTCCGAACCGGGGAGCTGTTTTTT.

The chain carries TRBV2 and TRBJ1-5; 9 positions match TRBD1. The trim removed 1 base at V and 5 bases at J, leaving 15 bases unmatched. Germline-derived CDR1 and CDR2 are SNHLY and FYNNEI. CDR3 length: 19 amino acids. CDR3 residues: CASSEGGVRRDREDQPQHF. CDR3 nucleotides: TGTGCCAGCAGTGAAGGGGGGGTACGCCGGGACAGGGAGGATCAGCCCCAGCATTTT. Full variable domain (remainder filled in from reference TRBV2 and TRBJ1-5): EPEVTQTPSHQVTQMGQEVILRCVPISNHLYFYWYRQILGQKVEFLVSFYNNEISEKSEIFDDQFSVERPDGSNFTLKIRSTKLEDSAMYFCASSEGGVRRDREDQPQHFGDGTRLSIL.

This chain links TRBV2 with TRBJ1-4, with TRBD1 matching 12 bases. The CDR3 contains 14 residues. From germline, CDR1 is SNHLY and CDR2 FYNNEI. V trimming: 6 bases; J trimming: 8 bases; junction bases outside the gene matches: 4. CDR3 sequence (DNA): TGTGCCAGCAGGGCCGGGACAGGGGGCGAAAAACTGTTTTTT. This gives the protein CASRAGTGGEKLFF.

The chain uses TRBV29-1 and TRBJ2-7; weak D call: TRBD1 (5 bases). The CDR3 consists of 13 residues. Trimming removed 6 bases at V and 0 bases at J, with 12 bases between. Germline lookup yields CDR1 SQVTM and CDR2 ANQGSEA. The CDR3 DNA reads as TGCAGCGTGAAAGCAGGGTCCTCCTACGAGCAGTACTTC. It is translated as CSVKAGSSYEQYF.

The rearrangement uses TRBV3-1 (or the pseudogene TRBV3-2) and TRBJ2-7; 9 positions agree with TRBD1. The CDR3 runs 19 residues. Germline loops: CDR1 LGHDT, CDR2 YNNKEL (reference sequence). Losses at the gene ends were 3 bases for V and 4 bases for J; bases not matched to a gene: 19. The CDR3 DNA sequence: TGTGCCAGCAGCCATCTCTGGGGGACAGGGAATAAGTATAGGTACGAGCAGTACTTC. Residues: CASSHLWGTGNKYRYEQYF.

The chain employs TRBV18 and TRBJ2-1, with D unresolved. V was shortened by 3 bases and J by 5 bases, with 17 bases between the two germline ends. In germline, CDR1 is KGHSH, CDR2 LQKENI. The CDR3 has 16 amino acids. CDR3 nucleotides: TGTGCCAGCTCACCCCTGCCGAAAGGGCCCGACAATGAGCAGTTCTTC. As protein: CASSPLPKGPDNEQFF.